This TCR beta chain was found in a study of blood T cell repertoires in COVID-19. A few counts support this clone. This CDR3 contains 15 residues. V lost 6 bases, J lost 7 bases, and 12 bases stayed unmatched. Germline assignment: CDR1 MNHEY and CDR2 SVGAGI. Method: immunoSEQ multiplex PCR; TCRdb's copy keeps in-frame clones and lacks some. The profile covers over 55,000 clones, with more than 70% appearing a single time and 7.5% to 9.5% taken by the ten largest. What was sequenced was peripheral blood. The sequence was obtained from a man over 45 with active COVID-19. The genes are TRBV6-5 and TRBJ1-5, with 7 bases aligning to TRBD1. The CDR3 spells CASRSEYRGGQPQHF. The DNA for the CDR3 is TGTGCCAGCAGATCCGAATACAGGGGAGGACAGCCCCAGCATTTT.